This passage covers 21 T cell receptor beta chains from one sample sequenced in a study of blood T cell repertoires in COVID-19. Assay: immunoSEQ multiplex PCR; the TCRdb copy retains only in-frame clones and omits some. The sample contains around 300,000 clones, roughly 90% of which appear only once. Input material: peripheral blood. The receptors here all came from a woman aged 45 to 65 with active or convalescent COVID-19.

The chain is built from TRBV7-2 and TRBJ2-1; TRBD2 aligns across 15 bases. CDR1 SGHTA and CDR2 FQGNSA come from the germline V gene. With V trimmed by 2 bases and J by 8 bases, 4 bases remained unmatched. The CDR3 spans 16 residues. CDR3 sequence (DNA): TGTGCCAGCAGCTTACTCGGACTAGCGGGGGGGCATGAGCAGTTCTTC. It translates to CASSLLGLAGGHEQFF.

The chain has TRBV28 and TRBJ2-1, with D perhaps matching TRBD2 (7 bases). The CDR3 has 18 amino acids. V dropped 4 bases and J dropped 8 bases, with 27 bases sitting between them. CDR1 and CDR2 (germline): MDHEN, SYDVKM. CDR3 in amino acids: CASSSLDSPVRGGDEQFF. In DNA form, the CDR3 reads TGTGCCAGCAGTTCCCTAGACTCCCCCGTCCGCGGGGGCGATGAGCAGTTCTTC.

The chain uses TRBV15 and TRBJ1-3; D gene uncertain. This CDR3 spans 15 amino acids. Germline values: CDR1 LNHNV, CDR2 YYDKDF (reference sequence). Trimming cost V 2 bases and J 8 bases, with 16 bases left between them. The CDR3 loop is CATSRLGRSPDTIYF. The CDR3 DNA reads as TGTGCCACCAGCAGACTTGGCCGTTCCCCCGACACCATATATTTT.

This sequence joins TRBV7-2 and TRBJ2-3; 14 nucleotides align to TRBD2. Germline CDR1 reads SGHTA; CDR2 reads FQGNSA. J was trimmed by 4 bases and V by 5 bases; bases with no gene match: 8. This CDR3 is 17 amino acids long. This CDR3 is CASSRALTSGGADTQYF. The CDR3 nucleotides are TGTGCCAGCAGCCGTGCCCTGACTAGCGGGGGGGCAGATACGCAGTATTTT.

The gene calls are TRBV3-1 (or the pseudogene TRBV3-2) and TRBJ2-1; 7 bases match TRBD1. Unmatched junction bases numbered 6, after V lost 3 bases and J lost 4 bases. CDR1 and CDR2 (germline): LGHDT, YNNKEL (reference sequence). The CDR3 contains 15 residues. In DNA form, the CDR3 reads TGTGCCAGCAGCCATCCGGGACAGCTGTACAATGAGCAGTTCTTC. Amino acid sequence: CASSHPGQLYNEQFF.

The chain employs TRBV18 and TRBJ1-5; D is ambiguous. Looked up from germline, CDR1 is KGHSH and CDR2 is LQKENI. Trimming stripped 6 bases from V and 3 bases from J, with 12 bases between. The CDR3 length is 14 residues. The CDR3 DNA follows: TGTGCCAGCTCCCCCATTGGCCCCAATCAGCCCCAGCATTTT. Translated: CASSPIGPNQPQHF. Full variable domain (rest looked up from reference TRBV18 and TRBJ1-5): NAGVMQNPRHLVRRRGQEARLRCSPMKGHSHVYWYRQLPEEGLKFMVYLQKENIIDESGMPKERFSAEFPKEGPSILRIQQVVRGDSAAYFCASSPIGPNQPQHFGDGTRLSIL.

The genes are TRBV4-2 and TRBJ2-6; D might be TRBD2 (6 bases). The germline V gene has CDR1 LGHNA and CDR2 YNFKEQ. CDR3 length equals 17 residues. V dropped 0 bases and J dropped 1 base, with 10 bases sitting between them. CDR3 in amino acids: CASSQEGAGSGANVLTF. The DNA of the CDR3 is TGTGCCAGCAGCCAAGAGGGAGCGGGTTCTGGGGCCAACGTCCTGACTTTC.

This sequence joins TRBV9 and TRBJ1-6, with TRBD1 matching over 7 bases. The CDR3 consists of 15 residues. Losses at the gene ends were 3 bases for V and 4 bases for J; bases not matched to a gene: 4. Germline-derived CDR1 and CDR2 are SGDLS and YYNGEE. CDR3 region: CASSAQDRYNSPLHF. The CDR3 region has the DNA TGTGCCAGCAGCGCCCAGGACAGGTATAATTCACCCCTCCACTTT.

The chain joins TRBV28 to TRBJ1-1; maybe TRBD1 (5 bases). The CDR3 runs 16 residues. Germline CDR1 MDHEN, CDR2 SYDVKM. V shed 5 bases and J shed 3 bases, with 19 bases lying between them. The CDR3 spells CASSPGGVGTYTEAFF. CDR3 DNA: TGTGCCAGCAGTCCGGGGGGAGTAGGGACGTACACTGAAGCTTTCTTT.

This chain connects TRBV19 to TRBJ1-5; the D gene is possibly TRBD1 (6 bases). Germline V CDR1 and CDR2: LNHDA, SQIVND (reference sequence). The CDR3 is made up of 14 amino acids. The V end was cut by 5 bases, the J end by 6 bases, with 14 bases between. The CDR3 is CASSSTGLGQPQHF. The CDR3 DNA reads TGTGCCAGTAGTTCTACAGGGCTGGGTCAGCCCCAGCATTTT.

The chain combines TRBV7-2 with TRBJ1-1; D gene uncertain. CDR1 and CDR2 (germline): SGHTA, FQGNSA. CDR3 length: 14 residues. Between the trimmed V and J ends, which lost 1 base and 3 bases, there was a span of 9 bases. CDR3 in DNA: TGTGCCAGCAGCTTAGGGGCAGCAGACACTGAAGCTTTCTTT. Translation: CASSLGAADTEAFF.

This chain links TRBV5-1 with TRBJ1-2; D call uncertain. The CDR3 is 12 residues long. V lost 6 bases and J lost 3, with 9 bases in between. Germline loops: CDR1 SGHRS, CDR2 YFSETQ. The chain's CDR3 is CASTEGDYGYTF. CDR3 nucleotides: TGCGCCAGCACGGAGGGAGACTATGGCTACACCTTC.

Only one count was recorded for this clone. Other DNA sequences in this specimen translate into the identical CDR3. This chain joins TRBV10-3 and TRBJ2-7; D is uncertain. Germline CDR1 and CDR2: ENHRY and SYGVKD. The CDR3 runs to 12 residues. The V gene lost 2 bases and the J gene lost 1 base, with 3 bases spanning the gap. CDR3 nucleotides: TGTGCCATCAGTGAGCGGTCCTACGAGCAGTACTTC. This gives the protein CAISERSYEQYF.

DNA of the CDR3: TGTGCCAGCAGCGTAGTGGGACAGGAGGCGTTCTTC. Amino acid sequence: CASSVVGQEAFF. The chain uses TRBV9 and TRBJ2-1; 8 nucleotides line up with TRBD1. The V gene's germline CDR1 is SGDLS and CDR2 YYNGEE. The CDR3 contains 12 residues. Trimming removed 0 bases from V and 15 bases from J; junction bases left unmatched: 5.

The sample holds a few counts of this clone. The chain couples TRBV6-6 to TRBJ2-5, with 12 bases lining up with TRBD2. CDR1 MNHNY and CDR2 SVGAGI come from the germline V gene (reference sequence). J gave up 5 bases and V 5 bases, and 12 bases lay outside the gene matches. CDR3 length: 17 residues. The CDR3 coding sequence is TGTGCCAGCAGTCCCATCCGATCGGGACTAGCGGGTGAGACCCAGTACTTC. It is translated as CASSPIRSGLAGETQYF.

As DNA, the CDR3 is TGTGCCAGCAGTTACCTCGGGACAGGCGGTGGCTACACCTTC. Translated, it gives CASSYLGTGGGYTF. V usage is TRBV6-2 or TRBV6-3 and J usage is TRBJ1-2; 8 bases are shared with TRBD1. This CDR3 has 14 residues. Germline CDR1 reads MNHEY; CDR2 reads SVGEGT. V gave up 2 bases and J gave up 7 bases; unmatched junction bases: 6.

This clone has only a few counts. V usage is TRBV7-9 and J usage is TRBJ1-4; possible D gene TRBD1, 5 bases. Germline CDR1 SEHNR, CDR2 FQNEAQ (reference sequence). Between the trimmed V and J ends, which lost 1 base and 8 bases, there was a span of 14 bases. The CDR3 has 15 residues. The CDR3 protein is CASSLETTVVEKLFF. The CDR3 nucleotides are TGTGCCAGCAGCTTAGAGACGACAGTGGTGGAAAAACTGTTTTTT.

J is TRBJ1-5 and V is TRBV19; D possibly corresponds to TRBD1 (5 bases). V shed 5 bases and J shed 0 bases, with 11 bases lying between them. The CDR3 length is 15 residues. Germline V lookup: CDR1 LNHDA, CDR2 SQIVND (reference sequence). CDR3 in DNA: TGTGCCAGTAGTTCTAACGGACATAGCAATCAGCCCCAGCATTTT. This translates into CASSSNGHSNQPQHF.

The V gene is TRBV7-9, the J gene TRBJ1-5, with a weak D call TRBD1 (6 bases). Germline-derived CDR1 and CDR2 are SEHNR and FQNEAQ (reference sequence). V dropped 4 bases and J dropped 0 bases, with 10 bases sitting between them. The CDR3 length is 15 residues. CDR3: CASSSGVYSNQPQHF. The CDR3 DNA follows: TGTGCCAGCAGCTCAGGGGTTTATAGCAATCAGCCCCAGCATTTT. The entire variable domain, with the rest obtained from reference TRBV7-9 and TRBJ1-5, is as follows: DTGVSQNPRHKITKRGQNVTFRCDPISEHNRLYWYRQTLGQGPEFLTYFQNEAQLEKSRLLSDRFSAERPKGSFSTLEIQRTEQGDSAMYLCASSSGVYSNQPQHFGDGTRLSIL.

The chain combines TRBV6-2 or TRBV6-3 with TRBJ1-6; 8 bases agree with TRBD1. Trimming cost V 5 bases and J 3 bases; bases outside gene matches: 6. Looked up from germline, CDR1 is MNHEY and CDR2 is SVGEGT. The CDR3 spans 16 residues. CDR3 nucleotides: TGTGCCAGCAGTAGGGACAGGACCTTCTATAATTCACCCCTCCACTTT. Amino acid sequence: CASSRDRTFYNSPLHF.

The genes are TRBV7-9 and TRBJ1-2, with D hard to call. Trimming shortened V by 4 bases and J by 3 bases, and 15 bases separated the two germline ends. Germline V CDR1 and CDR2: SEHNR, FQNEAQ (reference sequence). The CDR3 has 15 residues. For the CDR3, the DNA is TGTGCCAGCAGCTCGCCCCGCGACACCTACTATGGCTACACCTTC. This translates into CASSSPRDTYYGYTF.